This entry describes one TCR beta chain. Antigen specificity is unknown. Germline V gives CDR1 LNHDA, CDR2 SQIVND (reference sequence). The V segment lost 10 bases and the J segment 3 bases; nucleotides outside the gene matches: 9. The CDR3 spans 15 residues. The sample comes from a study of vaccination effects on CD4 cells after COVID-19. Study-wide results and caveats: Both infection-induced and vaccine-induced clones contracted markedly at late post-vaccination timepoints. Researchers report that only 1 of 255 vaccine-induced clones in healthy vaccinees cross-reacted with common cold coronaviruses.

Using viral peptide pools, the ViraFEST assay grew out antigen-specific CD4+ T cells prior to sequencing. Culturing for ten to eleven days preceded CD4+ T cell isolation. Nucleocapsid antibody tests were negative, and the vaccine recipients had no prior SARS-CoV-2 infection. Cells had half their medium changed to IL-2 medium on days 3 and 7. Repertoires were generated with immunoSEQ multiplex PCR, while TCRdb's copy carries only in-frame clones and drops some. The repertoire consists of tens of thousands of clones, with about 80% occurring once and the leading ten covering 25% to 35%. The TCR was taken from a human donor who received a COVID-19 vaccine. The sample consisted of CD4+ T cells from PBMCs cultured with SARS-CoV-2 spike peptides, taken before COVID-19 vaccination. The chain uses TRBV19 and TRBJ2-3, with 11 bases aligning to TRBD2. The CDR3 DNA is TGTGCCACTAAGAGTCGGACTAGCGGGACAGATACGCAGTATTTT. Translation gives CATKSRTSGTDTQYF.